One sample yielded the 19 T cell receptor beta chains listed below, sequenced in a study of blood T cell repertoires in COVID-19. The data were produced by immunoSEQ multiplex PCR, yet TCRdb's version contains in-frame clones alone and is incomplete. Altogether roughly 390,000 clones are present, 85% being singletons, with the ten largest covering about 3.6%. The sequenced sample consisted of peripheral blood. The receptors here all came from a woman aged 18-29 years with acute or convalescent COVID-19.

This chain links TRBV9 with TRBJ1-4; the match to TRBD1 covers 7 bases. This CDR3 comprises 15 residues. Germline CDR1 SGDLS, CDR2 YYNGEE. The ends lost 4 bases at V and 0 bases at J; junction bases unmatched: 3. The CDR3 nucleotides read TGTGCCAGCAGCACAGGGGTAGCAACTAATGAAAAACTGTTTTTT. This sequence encodes CASSTGVATNEKLFF. Full variable domain (missing parts from reference TRBV9 and TRBJ1-4): DSGVTQTPKHLITATGQRVTLRCSPRSGDLSVYWYQQSLDQGLQFLIQYYNGEERAKGNILERFSAQQFPDLHSELNLSSLELGDSALYFCASSTGVATNEKLFFGSGTQLSVL.

The V gene is TRBV11-2, the J gene TRBJ2-1, with D maybe TRBD2 (5 bases). Germline CDR1 and CDR2: SGHAT and FQNNGV. Trimming shortened V by 1 base and J by 10 bases, and 14 bases separated the two germline ends. This CDR3 region has 14 residues. CDR3 bases: TGTGCCAGCAGCTTAGGTCTACTCGAGGGAGAGCAGTTCTTC. This codes for CASSLGLLEGEQFF.

V usage is TRBV2 and J usage is TRBJ2-7, with 8 bases aligning to TRBD2. The J segment lost 3 bases and the V segment lost 2 bases, leaving 6 bases of the junction unmatched. CDR1 is SNHLY, CDR2 FYNNEI, per germline. The CDR3 spans 15 residues. CDR3 region: CASSEFSGEYYEQYF. CDR3 DNA sequence: TGTGCCAGCAGTGAATTTAGCGGGGAGTACTACGAGCAGTACTTC.

The chain combines TRBV9 with TRBJ2-5, with 8 bases fitting TRBD1. CDR1 is SGDLS and CDR2 is YYNGEE in the germline V gene. Germline trimming cut 5 bases from V and 5 bases from J; bases unmatched to any gene: 11. This CDR3 has 15 amino acids. The CDR3 loop reads CASSGGQGRGETQYF. The DNA for the CDR3 is TGTGCCAGCAGTGGAGGACAGGGAAGGGGTGAGACCCAGTACTTC.

The V and J genes are TRBV12-3 or TRBV12-4 and TRBJ1-5; no firm D call. The CDR3 covers 13 residues. The V gene lost 2 bases and the J gene lost 6 bases, with 8 bases spanning the gap. CDR3 coding DNA: TGTGCCAGCAGTTTAAGCGAGGGTCAGCCCCAGCATTTT. It is translated as CASSLSEGQPQHF.

The V and J genes are TRBV23-1 and TRBJ2-2; D might be TRBD1 (6 bases). TRBV23-1 is sorted into the ORF group, with uncertain function. Trimming took 0 bases from V and 6 from J, leaving 14 bases between them. The CDR3 is 16 residues long. CDR3 nucleotides: TGCGCCAGCAGTCAATCTGGATCAGGGGTATCCGGGGAGCTGTTTTTT. This codes for CASSQSGSGVSGELFF.

This clone was seen once. The chain couples TRBV5-1 to TRBJ1-1; TRBD1 matches at 9 bases. The CDR3 runs 16 residues. Looked up from germline, CDR1 is SGHRS and CDR2 is YFSETQ. After removal of 4 bases from V and 1 base from J, the junction contained 8 bases not matched to a gene. For the CDR3, the DNA is TGCGCCAGCAGCGGCGGACAGGGGCGAGGGAACACTGAAGCTTTCTTT. Residues: CASSGGQGRGNTEAFF.

This sequence joins TRBV28 and TRBJ1-2; tentatively, D is TRBD1 (5 bases). Germline V gene lookup returns CDR1 MDHEN and CDR2 SYDVKM. The length of the CDR3 is 15 residues. V was pared by 3 bases and J by 6 bases, with 17 bases between. The CDR3 coding sequence is TGTGCCAGCAGTTTTGGGGGGGTTCAGGCAGATGGCTACACCTTC. Its protein product is CASSFGGVQADGYTF.

This chain joins TRBV6-5 and TRBJ1-1, with D hard to call. Trimming removed 6 bases at V and 4 bases at J, with 12 bases between. CDR3 length equals 13 residues. The germline V gene has CDR1 MNHEY and CDR2 SVGAGI. Here the CDR3 DNA reads TGTGCCAGCAGGGTCCCCCCCGGCACTGAAGCTTTCTTT. It is translated as CASRVPPGTEAFF.

This clone is a singleton in its sample. The chain is built from TRBV2 and TRBJ2-7; tentatively, D is TRBD2 (6 bases). This CDR3 region has 13 residues. V was trimmed by 5 bases and J by 6 bases, leaving 14 bases between them. Germline V lookup: CDR1 SNHLY, CDR2 FYNNEI. CDR3 in amino acids: CASSSGGAREQYF. Here the CDR3 DNA reads TGTGCCAGCAGTTCTGGCGGGGCCCGCGAGCAGTACTTC.

The chain carries TRBV2 and TRBJ2-5, with 9 nucleotides matching TRBD2. After removal of 7 bases from V and 5 bases from J, the junction contained 14 bases not matched to a gene. Germline V gene lookup returns CDR1 SNHLY and CDR2 FYNNEI. This CDR3 has 16 amino acids. The CDR3 DNA sequence: TGTGCCAGCACCGACGAATTGCGGGAGGGCGGGGAGACCCAGTACTTC. It is translated as CASTDELREGGETQYF.

The rearrangement joins TRBV28 to TRBJ2-4, with TRBD2 as a possible D gene (5 bases). Trimming cost V 1 base and J 7 bases, with 14 bases left between them. From germline, CDR1 is MDHEN and CDR2 SYDVKM. The CDR3 runs 15 residues. CDR3 in amino acids: CASSLYAGNNNIQYF. CDR3 in DNA: TGTGCCAGCAGTTTATATGCGGGTAATAATAACATTCAGTACTTC.

The V call is TRBV10-3, the J call TRBJ2-2; 10 nucleotides match TRBD2. This CDR3 has 16 residues. V lost 9 bases, J lost 0 bases, and 7 bases stayed unmatched. Germline lookup yields CDR1 ENHRY and CDR2 SYGVKD. The CDR3 bases are TGTGCCATAACACGGACTAGCGGTTCGAACACCGGGGAGCTGTTTTTT. This sequence encodes CAITRTSGSNTGELFF.

This chain links TRBV5-5 with TRBJ2-4, with a possible D match to TRBD1 (6 bases). Germline-derived CDR1 and CDR2 are SGHKS and YYEKEE (reference sequence). The CDR3 loop spans 13 amino acids. Trimming took 3 bases from V and 4 from J, leaving 8 bases between them. CDR3 region: CASSSGAKNIQYF. The CDR3 DNA reads as TGTGCCAGCAGCTCAGGGGCGAAAAACATTCAGTACTTC.

V and J are TRBV19 and TRBJ2-1, with D possibly matching TRBD2 (5 bases). Germline V gene data show CDR1 as LNHDA and CDR2 as SQIVND (reference sequence). The CDR3 is 16 residues long. Trimming stripped 6 bases from V and 2 bases from J, with 17 bases between. CDR3 region: CASRSSPQRTYNEQFF. CDR3 nucleotide sequence: TGTGCCAGTAGATCCTCCCCCCAGCGGACCTACAATGAGCAGTTCTTC. Complete variable domain (other parts from reference TRBV19 and TRBJ2-1): DGGITQSPKYLFRKEGQNVTLSCEQNLNHDAMYWYRQDPGQGLRLIYYSQIVNDFQKGDIAEGYSVSREKKESFPLTVTSAQKNPTAFYLCASRSSPQRTYNEQFFGPGTRLTVL.

The V and J genes are TRBV9 and TRBJ2-5, with D possibly TRBD1 on 5 matching bases. V lost 0 bases to trimming and J lost 1 base, with 13 bases between them. This CDR3 is built from 16 residues. Germline V CDR1 and CDR2: SGDLS, YYNGEE. This CDR3 is CASSVGEWGTQETQYF. CDR3 DNA sequence: TGTGCCAGCAGCGTAGGAGAATGGGGCACCCAAGAGACCCAGTACTTC.

The chain is built from TRBV9 and TRBJ1-2; D is perhaps TRBD1 (5 bases). The V end lost 1 base, the J end lost 6 bases, and 19 bases lay between the germline ends. Germline V lookup: CDR1 SGDLS, CDR2 YYNGEE. The CDR3 runs to 16 residues. The CDR3 coding sequence is TGTGCCAGCAGCGTATACTCCCTTGGTGGAGGGGATGGCTACACCTTC. This encodes CASSVYSLGGGDGYTF.

The chain couples TRBV6-5 to TRBJ2-7, with D possibly matching TRBD1 (6 bases). The CDR3 sequence is 16 residues long. V lost 2 bases and J lost 3, with 17 bases in between. CDR1 and CDR2 (germline): MNHEY, SVGAGI. CDR3 sequence reads: CASSYQGPLTFYEQYF. The CDR3 DNA follows: TGTGCCAGCAGTTACCAGGGGCCCTTGACATTCTACGAGCAGTACTTC.

The chain carries TRBV25-1 and TRBJ1-5, with 8 bases aligning to TRBD1. The CDR3 totals 14 residues. With V trimmed by 4 bases and J by 3 bases, 2 bases remained unmatched. Germline V gene sequence: CDR1 MGHDK, CDR2 SYGVNS. CDR3 nucleotides: TGTGCCAGCAGTGCGACAGGGGACAATCAGCCCCAGCATTTT. It specifies CASSATGDNQPQHF.